Each of the 6 T cell receptor beta chains below was sequenced from the same sample in a study of blood T cell repertoires in COVID-19. Produced via immunoSEQ multiplex PCR; TCRdb's table is partial and in-frame only. The sample yields approximately 90,000 clones, more than 75% seen once. The sequencing sample was made of peripheral blood. All receptors derive from a human donor with acute or convalescent COVID-19. The donor label of this sample is uncertain.

The chain combines TRBV2 with TRBJ1-1; tentative D call: TRBD1 (6 bases). CDR3 size: 14 residues. The germline V and J ends were trimmed by 8 bases and 0 bases, with 13 bases remaining between them. Germline V gene sequence: CDR1 SNHLY, CDR2 FYNNEI. The CDR3 here is CASGRDTMNTEAFF. For the CDR3, the DNA is TGTGCCAGCGGCCGGGACACCATGAACACTGAAGCTTTCTTT.

This chain connects TRBV18 to TRBJ2-1; TRBD2 is a possible D gene (5 bases). Trimming left V 0 bases short and J 7 bases short, with 13 bases between. This CDR3 has 15 residues. Germline assignment: CDR1 KGHSH and CDR2 LQKENI. The CDR3 protein is CASSPPAGEWNEQFF. As DNA, the CDR3 is TGTGCCAGCTCACCACCGGCGGGCGAATGGAATGAGCAGTTCTTC. Based on the CDR3 plus reference TRBV18 and TRBJ2-1, the full variable domain is NAGVMQNPRHLVRRRGQEARLRCSPMKGHSHVYWYRQLPEEGLKFMVYLQKENIIDESGMPKERFSAEFPKEGPSILRIQQVVRGDSAAYFCASSPPAGEWNEQFFGPGTRLTVL.

This clone occurred a few times. The J gene is TRBJ2-6, the V gene TRBV4-1; D is ambiguous. The CDR3 contains 13 residues. CDR1 is MGHRA and CDR2 is YSYEKL in the germline V gene. The V gene lost 7 bases and the J gene lost 2 bases, with 6 bases spanning the gap. For the CDR3, the DNA is TGCGCCAGCAAGTACACTGGGGCCAACGTCCTGACTTTC. Translating it yields CASKYTGANVLTF.

This clone was seen many times. This sequence joins TRBV7-3 and TRBJ2-3; no reliable D call. The CDR3 length is 14 residues. The V gene lost 3 bases and the J gene lost 0 bases, with 7 bases spanning the gap. Germline V gene data show CDR1 as SGHTA and CDR2 as FQGTGA. CDR3 bases: TGTGCCAGCAGCTTCCAGACTAGCACAGATACGCAGTATTTT. Translating gives CASSFQTSTDTQYF.

This clone was seen only a few times. The chain carries TRBV5-5 and TRBJ2-1; maybe TRBD2 (6 bases). Germline CDR1 reads SGHKS; CDR2 reads YYEKEE (reference sequence). V dropped 4 bases and J dropped 4 bases, with 9 bases sitting between them. CDR3 length equals 13 residues. DNA of the CDR3: TGTGCCAGCAGCCCCGGGGGTTACAATGAGCAGTTCTTC. Its translation is CASSPGGYNEQFF.

This clone was recorded only once. The chain is built from TRBV5-1 and TRBJ2-7; the D gene is possibly TRBD2 (7 bases). The CDR3 is 16 residues long. V lost 1 base and J 1 base, leaving 15 bases between the germline ends. CDR1 is SGHRS, CDR2 YFSETQ, per germline. The CDR3 reads CASSLFEQGGSYEQYF. The CDR3 coding sequence is TGCGCCAGCAGCTTGTTCGAACAGGGAGGGTCCTACGAGCAGTACTTC.